Listed below are T cell receptor beta chains from one sample, sequenced in a study of blood T cell repertoires in COVID-19. Here immunoSEQ multiplex PCR was the method, and the copy in TCRdb shows in-frame clones only, minus some. The sample has around 300,000 clones; roughly 90% are singletons. The sequencing input was peripheral blood. Receptors were obtained from a woman aged 25 to 39 with COVID-19, enrolled during active disease. The CDR3 runs from the conserved cysteine through the conserved F or W. D genes are given only for firm matches. Not every row has a clone size; where given, it reads once, few, many or a size class.

D gene	V gene	clone size	J gene	CDR3 DNA	CDR3 protein
NA	TRBV5-1	NA	TRBJ2-7	TGCGCCAGCAGCTTGGGTGCAGGGGACTACGAGCAGTACTTC	CASSLGAGDYEQYF
NA	TRBV7-9	NA	TRBJ2-7	TGTGCCAGCAGCTTTCCCGGAGAGGTCTACGAGCAGTACTTC	CASSFPGEVYEQYF
TRBD1	TRBV5-1	few	TRBJ1-3	TGCGCCAGCAGCCACGGACAGGGAGACGGAAACACCATATATTTT	CASSHGQGDGNTIYF
TRBD2	TRBV10-3	once	TRBJ2-7	TGTGCCATCAGTGCCCTGTCTAGCGGCAGCTCCTACGAGCAGTACTTC	CAISALSSGSSYEQYF
NA	TRBV19	NA	TRBJ1-6	TGTGCCAGTAGGGGGGCAGAGACGGATTCACCCCTCCACTTT	CASRGAETDSPLHF
TRBD1	TRBV5-1	NA	TRBJ1-3	TGCGCCAGCAGCTTCGGACAGGCCTCCTCTGGAAACACCATATATTTT	CASSFGQASSGNTIYF
NA	TRBV4-2	NA	TRBJ1-5	TGTGCCAGCAGCCAAGATGTAGGGGGTTGGCAGCCCCAGCATTTT	CASSQDVGGWQPQHF
TRBD1	TRBV5-6	once	TRBJ1-4	TGTGCCAGCAGCTTGACCGGGACAGAGGAAAAACTGTTTTTT	CASSLTGTEEKLFF
NA	TRBV19	NA	TRBJ1-6	TGTGCCACCCAGGCCTCCGATTCACCCCTCCACTTT	CATQASDSPLHF
NA	TRBV20-1	NA	TRBJ2-6	TGCAGTGCTAGTCCCATCGGGGGCTCTGGGGCCAACGTCCTGACTTTC	CSASPIGGSGANVLTF
NA	TRBV12-3/TRBV12-4	NA	TRBJ1-1	TGTGCCAGCAAACGTGGGGCCGCTGAAGCTTTCTTT	CASKRGAAEAFF
TRBD1	TRBV11-3	NA	TRBJ1-2	TGTGCCAGCAGCTTAGCCCTGACAGGGGGCCTTATCTATGGCTACACCTTC	CASSLALTGGLIYGYTF
TRBD1	TRBV5-4	NA	TRBJ1-2	TGTGCCAGCAGCTTTGGACAGGGGATGAATGGCTACACCTTC	CASSFGQGMNGYTF
TRBD2	TRBV27	NA	TRBJ2-1	TGTGCCAGCAGTTTTCTAGCGGGAATGCGGGATGAGCAGTTCTTC	CASSFLAGMRDEQFF
TRBD2	TRBV4-1	NA	TRBJ2-7	TGCGCCAGCAGCCAAGTGGCTAGCGGGAGCCGCACCTACGAGCAGTACTTC	CASSQVASGSRTYEQYF
TRBD1	TRBV2	NA	TRBJ2-5	TGTGCCAGCAGTGCTATACAGGGGGCTGGAGAGACCCAGTACTTC	CASSAIQGAGETQYF
TRBD2	TRBV11-2	NA	TRBJ2-7	TGTGCCAGCAGCCTCGGGAGGCAGCGCTACGAGCAGTACTTC	CASSLGRQRYEQYF
TRBD1	TRBV6-5	NA	TRBJ1-4	TGTGCCTCCACCGGGACAGGGGCTTTCGGTGAAAAACTGTTTTTT	CASTGTGAFGEKLFF
TRBD1	TRBV18	NA	TRBJ1-1	TGTGCCAGCTCACCCGCGACAGGGGGCTATACTGAAGCTTTCTTT	CASSPATGGYTEAFF
NA	TRBV6-5	once	TRBJ1-5	TGTGCCAGCAGCTGGGGGGGGCAGGGACAGCCCCAGCATTTT	CASSWGGQGQPQHF
NA	TRBV11-2	few	TRBJ2-7	TGTGCCAGCAGCTCCGTGAGATCCCTCGAGCAGTACTTC	CASSSVRSLEQYF
TRBD1	TRBV9	NA	TRBJ2-7	TGTGCCAGCAGCTGGGGACAGGGGGCAACCTCCTACGAGCAGTACTTC	CASSWGQGATSYEQYF
TRBD1	TRBV4-1	NA	TRBJ1-5	TGCGCCAGCAGCCAAGATGGAGGGGGCGTACAGCCCCAGCATTTT	CASSQDGGGVQPQHF
NA	TRBV27	NA	TRBJ1-5	TGTGCCAGCATTAAGCAGGGGCCCATTTATGTACAGCCCCAGCATTTT	CASIKQGPIYVQPQHF
TRBD1	TRBV20-1	NA	TRBJ1-1	TGCAGTGCTAGTCCCGGGACAGGGGCTATTGAAGCTTTCTTT	CSASPGTGAIEAFF
TRBD1	TRBV5-1	NA	TRBJ1-2	TGCGCCAGCAGCTGGGACAGGGATTATGGCTACACCTTC	CASSWDRDYGYTF
TRBD1	TRBV5-1	NA	TRBJ1-2	TGCGCCAGCAGCTCGGGACAGGGGAGGGACTATGGCTACACCTTC	CASSSGQGRDYGYTF
TRBD1	TRBV3-1/TRBV3-2	NA	TRBJ2-3	TGTGCCAGCAGCCAAGTGGGACAGGGAGTTTACACAGATACGCAGTATTTT	CASSQVGQGVYTDTQYF
TRBD2	TRBV2	NA	TRBJ2-1	TGTGCCAGCACGAGCGGGAGGTCCTCGAATGAGCAGTTCTTC	CASTSGRSSNEQFF
NA	TRBV18	NA	TRBJ1-2	TGTGCCAGCTCACCCCCTGGGGCCTATAGCTACTATGGCTACACCTTC	CASSPPGAYSYYGYTF
NA	TRBV7-2	once	TRBJ1-5	TGTGCCAGCAGCCCGGACTTGAGTTATAGCAATCAGCCCCAGCATTTT	CASSPDLSYSNQPQHF
NA	TRBV28	NA	TRBJ1-4	TGTGCCAGCGGGGGGGCCGGATTCCGGGAACTGTTTTTT	CASGGAGFRELFF
NA	TRBV25-1	NA	TRBJ1-1	TGTGCCAGCAGTGGATTAGGGAGGGTGGGCACTGAAGCTTTCTTT	CASSGLGRVGTEAFF
NA	TRBV10-3	few	TRBJ1-1	TGTGCCATCCAAAAGCAGGGGATGAACACTGAAGCTTTCTTT	CAIQKQGMNTEAFF
NA	TRBV27	NA	TRBJ2-3	TGTGCCAGCAGCCCTATACCGCTCCCCCTTACAGATACGCAGTATTTT	CASSPIPLPLTDTQYF
NA	TRBV28	NA	TRBJ2-5	TGTGCCAGCTCCTTAGGGGGTGACGGGCAAGAGACCCAGTACTTC	CASSLGGDGQETQYF
NA	TRBV21-1	NA	TRBJ1-3	TGTGCCAGCAGCAAAGTAGAAAGAAGAAACACCATATATTTT	CASSKVERRNTIYF
NA	TRBV19	NA	TRBJ2-2	TGTGCCAGTAAACAGGGAATCGGGGAGCTGTTTTTT	CASKQGIGELFF
TRBD1	TRBV5-1	NA	TRBJ1-1	TGCGCCAGCAGGGCCGGGGGACAGGACACTGAAGCTTTCTTT	CASRAGGQDTEAFF
TRBD1	TRBV14	few	TRBJ2-7	TGTGCCAGCAGCCAAGTTCTATACCGGGACAGGATATACGAGCAGTACTTC	CASSQVLYRDRIYEQYF
TRBD1	TRBV5-4	NA	TRBJ1-3	TGTGCCAGCAGCGGTGGACAGGGGGCGTTCGGAAACACCATATATTTT	CASSGGQGAFGNTIYF
TRBD2	TRBV27	NA	TRBJ2-7	TGTGCCAGCAGTTTTAGCGGGAGGCCACCCTACGAGCAGTACTTC	CASSFSGRPPYEQYF
TRBD2	TRBV11-1	NA	TRBJ2-7	TGTGCCAGCAGCTTAGTCGGGAGACTAGCGGGGCGCGAGCAGTACTTC	CASSLVGRLAGREQYF
NA	TRBV10-1	NA	TRBJ2-2	TGCGCCAGCAGTCCGAGACAGGATTCGAACACCGGGGAGCTGTTTTTT	CASSPRQDSNTGELFF
NA	TRBV5-1	NA	TRBJ1-1	TGCGCCAGCAGCTGGGAGGGCCAACGGGACACTGAAGCTTTCTTT	CASSWEGQRDTEAFF
TRBD1	TRBV10-1	few	TRBJ2-2	TGCGCCAGCACAGGGGGCAAGAACACCGGGGAGCTGTTTTTT	CASTGGKNTGELFF
NA	TRBV30	NA	TRBJ2-7	TGTGCCTGGAGTGTACTAGGCGCCAACTACGAGCAGTACTTC	CAWSVLGANYEQYF
TRBD2	TRBV27	NA	TRBJ2-1	TGTGCCAGCAGTTTTCAGAGACTAGCGGGATTCGCCTACAATGAGCAGTTCTTC	CASSFQRLAGFAYNEQFF